This T cell receptor beta chain is from a study of T cell changes during pregnancy in multiple sclerosis. Produced via immunoSEQ multiplex PCR; TCRdb's table is partial and in-frame only. The sample has some 60,000 clones, roughly 90% seen once. This CDR3 is built from 14 residues. The germline V gene has CDR1 MNHEY and CDR2 SVGAGI. V gave up 0 bases and J gave up 4 bases, with 9 bases separating them. J is TRBJ1-2 and V is TRBV6-5; D gene uncertain. The source material was peripheral blood, sampled in the second trimester of pregnancy. This clonotype was sampled from a female donor in good health, enrolled as a control in a pregnancy study. CDR3 in DNA: TGTGCCAGCAGTTACTCCTTTGGTAGCTATGGCTACACCTTC. It specifies CASSYSFGSYGYTF.